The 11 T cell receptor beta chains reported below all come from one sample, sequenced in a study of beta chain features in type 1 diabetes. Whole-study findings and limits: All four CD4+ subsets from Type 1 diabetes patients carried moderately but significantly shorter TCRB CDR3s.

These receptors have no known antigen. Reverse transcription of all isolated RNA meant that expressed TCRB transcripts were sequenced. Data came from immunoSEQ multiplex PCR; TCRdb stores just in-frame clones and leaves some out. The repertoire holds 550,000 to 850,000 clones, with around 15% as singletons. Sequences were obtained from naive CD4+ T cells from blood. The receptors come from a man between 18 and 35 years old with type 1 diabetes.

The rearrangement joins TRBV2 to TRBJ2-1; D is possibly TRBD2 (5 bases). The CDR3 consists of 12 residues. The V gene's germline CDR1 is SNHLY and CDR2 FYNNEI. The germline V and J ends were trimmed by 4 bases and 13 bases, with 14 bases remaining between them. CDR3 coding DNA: TGTGCCAGCAGTGTAGGAGAGGGAAGACAGTTCTTC. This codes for CASSVGEGRQFF.

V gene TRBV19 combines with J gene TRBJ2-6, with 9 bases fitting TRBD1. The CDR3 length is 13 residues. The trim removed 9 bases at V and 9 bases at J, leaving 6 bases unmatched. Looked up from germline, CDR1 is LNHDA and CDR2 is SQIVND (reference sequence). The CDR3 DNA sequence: TGTGCCAGCAAGGACAGGGGTGACAACGTCCTGACTTTC. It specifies CASKDRGDNVLTF.

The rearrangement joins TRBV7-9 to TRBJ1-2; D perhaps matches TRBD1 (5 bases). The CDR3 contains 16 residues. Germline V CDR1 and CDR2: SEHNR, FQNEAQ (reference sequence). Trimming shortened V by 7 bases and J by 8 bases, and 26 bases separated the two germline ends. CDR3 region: CASTQRGVLQTEGYTF. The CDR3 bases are TGTGCCAGCACCCAACGAGGGGTCTTACAGACGGAAGGCTACACCTTC.

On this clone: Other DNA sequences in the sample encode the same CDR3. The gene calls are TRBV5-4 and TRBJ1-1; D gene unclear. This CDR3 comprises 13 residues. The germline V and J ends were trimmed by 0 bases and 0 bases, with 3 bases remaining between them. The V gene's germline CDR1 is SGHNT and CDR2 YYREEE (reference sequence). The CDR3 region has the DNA TGTGCCAGCAGCTTGGACGTGAACACTGAAGCTTTCTTT. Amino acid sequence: CASSLDVNTEAFF.

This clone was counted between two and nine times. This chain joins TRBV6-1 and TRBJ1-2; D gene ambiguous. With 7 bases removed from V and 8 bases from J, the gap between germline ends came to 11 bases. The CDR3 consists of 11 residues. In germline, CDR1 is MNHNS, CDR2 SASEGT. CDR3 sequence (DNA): TGTGCCAGCAACCTCGGGCCGGGCTACACCTTC. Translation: CASNLGPGYTF.

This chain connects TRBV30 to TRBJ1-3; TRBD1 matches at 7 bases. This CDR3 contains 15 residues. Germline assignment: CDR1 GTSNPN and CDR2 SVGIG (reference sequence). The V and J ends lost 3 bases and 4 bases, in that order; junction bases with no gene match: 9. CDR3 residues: CAWSSVPDRGNTIYF. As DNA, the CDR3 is TGTGCCTGGAGCTCCGTCCCGGACAGGGGAAACACCATATATTTT.

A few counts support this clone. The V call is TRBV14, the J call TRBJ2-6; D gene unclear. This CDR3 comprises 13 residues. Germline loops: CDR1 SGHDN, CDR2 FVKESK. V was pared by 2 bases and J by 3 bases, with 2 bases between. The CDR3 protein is CASSQNGANVLTF. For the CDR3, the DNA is TGTGCCAGCAGCCAAAATGGGGCCAACGTCCTGACTTTC. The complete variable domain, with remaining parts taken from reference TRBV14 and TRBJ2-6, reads EAGVTQFPSHSVIEKGQTVTLRCDPISGHDNLYWYRRVMGKEIKFLLHFVKESKQDESGMPNNRFLAERTGGTYSTLKVQPAELEDSGVYFCASSQNGANVLTFGAGSRLTVL.

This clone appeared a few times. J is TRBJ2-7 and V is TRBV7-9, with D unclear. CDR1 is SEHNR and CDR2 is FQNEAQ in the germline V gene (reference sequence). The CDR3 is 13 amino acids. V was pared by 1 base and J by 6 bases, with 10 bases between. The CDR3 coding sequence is TGTGCCAGCAGCTTAGGTCTTGGGATCGAGCAGTACTTC. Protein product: CASSLGLGIEQYF. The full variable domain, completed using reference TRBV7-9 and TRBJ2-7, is DTGVSQNPRHKITKRGQNVTFRCDPISEHNRLYWYRQTLGQGPEFLTYFQNEAQLEKSRLLSDRFSAERPKGSFSTLEIQRTEQGDSAMYLCASSLGLGIEQYFGPGTRLTVT.

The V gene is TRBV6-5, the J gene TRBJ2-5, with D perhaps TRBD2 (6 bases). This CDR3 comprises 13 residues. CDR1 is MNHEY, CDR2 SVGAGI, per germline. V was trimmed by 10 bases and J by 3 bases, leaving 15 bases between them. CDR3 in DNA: TGTGCCACCCTGCGAGGAGGGGAAGAGACCCAGTACTTC. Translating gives CATLRGGEETQYF.

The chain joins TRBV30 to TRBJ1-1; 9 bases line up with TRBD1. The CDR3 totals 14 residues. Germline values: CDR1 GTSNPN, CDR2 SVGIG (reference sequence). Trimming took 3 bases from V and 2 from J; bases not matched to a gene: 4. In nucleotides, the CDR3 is TGTGCCTGGAGGGATACAGGGGGCAACACTGAAGCTTTCTTT. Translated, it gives CAWRDTGGNTEAFF.

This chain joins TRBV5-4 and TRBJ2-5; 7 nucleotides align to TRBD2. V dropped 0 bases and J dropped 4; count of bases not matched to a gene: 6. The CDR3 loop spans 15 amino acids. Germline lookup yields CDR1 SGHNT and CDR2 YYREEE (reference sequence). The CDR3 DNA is TGTGCCAGCAGCTTGGTGCAGGGAGGGTTAGAGACCCAGTACTTC. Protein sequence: CASSLVQGGLETQYF.